This TCR beta chain was documented in a study of T cells after yellow fever vaccination. There are 15 residues in the CDR3. CDR1 and CDR2 (germline): SGHRS, YFSETQ. V was pared by 4 bases and J by 3 bases, with 17 bases between. Each CDR3 protein is one row after TCRdb ran MiXCR on the 5' RACE reads. In the table there are hundreds of thousands of distinct CDR3 sequences, 10% to 15% of which are singletons. V gene TRBV5-1 combines with J gene TRBJ2-7, with a weak D call TRBD1 (6 bases). The sequence was obtained from a man under 40 who received the YFV17D yellow fever vaccine. The sequences come from PBMCs, collected on the day of the yellow fever booster vaccination. The CDR3 region has the DNA TGCGCCAGCAGCCTTAAGGGGGAGATGAACTACGAGCAGTACTTC. Encoded protein: CASSLKGEMNYEQYF.